This entry concerns a single TCR beta chain. This record comes from a study of blood T cell repertoires in COVID-19. Clones were read by immunoSEQ multiplex PCR, and TCRdb kept only the in-frame ones, dropping some. The sample consists of under 200,000 clones, roughly 80% of them appearing once. CDR3 size: 18 residues. The germline CDR1 and CDR2 sequences are LGHDT and YNNKEL (reference sequence). Deletions cut 0 bases from V and 5 bases from J, with 22 bases between. Sequencing was done on a sample of peripheral blood. V gene TRBV3-1 (or the pseudogene TRBV3-2) combines with J gene TRBJ2-5; possible D gene TRBD2, 5 bases. This receptor was identified in a man between 65 and 85 years old with active or convalescent COVID-19. This chain's CDR3 is CASSQDLRMSSSSETQYF. CDR3 sequence (DNA): TGTGCCAGCAGCCAAGATCTCCGTATGTCTAGCTCATCCGAGACCCAGTACTTC.